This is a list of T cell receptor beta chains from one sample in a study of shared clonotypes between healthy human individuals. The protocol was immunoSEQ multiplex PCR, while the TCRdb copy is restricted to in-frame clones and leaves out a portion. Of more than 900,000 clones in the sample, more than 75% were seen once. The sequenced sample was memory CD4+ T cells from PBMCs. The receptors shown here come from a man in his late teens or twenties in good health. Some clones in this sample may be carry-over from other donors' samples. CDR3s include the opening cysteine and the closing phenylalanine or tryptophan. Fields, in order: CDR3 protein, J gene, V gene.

CSVDHREKGTDTQYF | TRBJ2-3 | TRBV29-1
CAISEWPGEGYTF | TRBJ1-2 | TRBV10-3
CASSIYPMEAFF | TRBJ1-1 | TRBV19
CASSLAELAGLDEQFF | TRBJ2-1 | TRBV5-1
CASSQSWGDTQYF | TRBJ2-3 | TRBV14
CASRDGLAGGRGTDTQYF | TRBJ2-3 | TRBV27
CATLTGGFGYTF | TRBJ1-2 | TRBV6-5
CASSIYYTDTQYF | TRBJ2-3 | TRBV19
CASSYHRRETQYF | TRBJ2-5 | TRBV5-1
CASSLAPTSGGAYEQYF | TRBJ2-7 | TRBV7-2
CASSKMGLAGGYYNEQFF | TRBJ2-1 | TRBV19
CASSQGGGGNQPQHF | TRBJ1-5 | TRBV5-4
CASSMDANYGYTF | TRBJ1-2 | TRBV28
CASSLFVGGELFF | TRBJ2-2 | TRBV7-9
CASSQSTLSVYGYTF | TRBJ1-2 | TRBV16
CASSIVSSRQRDGYTF | TRBJ1-2 | TRBV19
CASSLDHSTIQETQYF | TRBJ2-5 | TRBV7-2
CASSPPQARYGYTF | TRBJ1-2 | TRBV18
CASSSQNSYEQYF | TRBJ2-7 | TRBV5-8
CASSVDRYNEQFF | TRBJ2-1 | TRBV9
CASSRYLGRVSNEQFF | TRBJ2-1 | TRBV5-4
CASRRPGLAGGEQFF | TRBJ2-1 | TRBV5-1